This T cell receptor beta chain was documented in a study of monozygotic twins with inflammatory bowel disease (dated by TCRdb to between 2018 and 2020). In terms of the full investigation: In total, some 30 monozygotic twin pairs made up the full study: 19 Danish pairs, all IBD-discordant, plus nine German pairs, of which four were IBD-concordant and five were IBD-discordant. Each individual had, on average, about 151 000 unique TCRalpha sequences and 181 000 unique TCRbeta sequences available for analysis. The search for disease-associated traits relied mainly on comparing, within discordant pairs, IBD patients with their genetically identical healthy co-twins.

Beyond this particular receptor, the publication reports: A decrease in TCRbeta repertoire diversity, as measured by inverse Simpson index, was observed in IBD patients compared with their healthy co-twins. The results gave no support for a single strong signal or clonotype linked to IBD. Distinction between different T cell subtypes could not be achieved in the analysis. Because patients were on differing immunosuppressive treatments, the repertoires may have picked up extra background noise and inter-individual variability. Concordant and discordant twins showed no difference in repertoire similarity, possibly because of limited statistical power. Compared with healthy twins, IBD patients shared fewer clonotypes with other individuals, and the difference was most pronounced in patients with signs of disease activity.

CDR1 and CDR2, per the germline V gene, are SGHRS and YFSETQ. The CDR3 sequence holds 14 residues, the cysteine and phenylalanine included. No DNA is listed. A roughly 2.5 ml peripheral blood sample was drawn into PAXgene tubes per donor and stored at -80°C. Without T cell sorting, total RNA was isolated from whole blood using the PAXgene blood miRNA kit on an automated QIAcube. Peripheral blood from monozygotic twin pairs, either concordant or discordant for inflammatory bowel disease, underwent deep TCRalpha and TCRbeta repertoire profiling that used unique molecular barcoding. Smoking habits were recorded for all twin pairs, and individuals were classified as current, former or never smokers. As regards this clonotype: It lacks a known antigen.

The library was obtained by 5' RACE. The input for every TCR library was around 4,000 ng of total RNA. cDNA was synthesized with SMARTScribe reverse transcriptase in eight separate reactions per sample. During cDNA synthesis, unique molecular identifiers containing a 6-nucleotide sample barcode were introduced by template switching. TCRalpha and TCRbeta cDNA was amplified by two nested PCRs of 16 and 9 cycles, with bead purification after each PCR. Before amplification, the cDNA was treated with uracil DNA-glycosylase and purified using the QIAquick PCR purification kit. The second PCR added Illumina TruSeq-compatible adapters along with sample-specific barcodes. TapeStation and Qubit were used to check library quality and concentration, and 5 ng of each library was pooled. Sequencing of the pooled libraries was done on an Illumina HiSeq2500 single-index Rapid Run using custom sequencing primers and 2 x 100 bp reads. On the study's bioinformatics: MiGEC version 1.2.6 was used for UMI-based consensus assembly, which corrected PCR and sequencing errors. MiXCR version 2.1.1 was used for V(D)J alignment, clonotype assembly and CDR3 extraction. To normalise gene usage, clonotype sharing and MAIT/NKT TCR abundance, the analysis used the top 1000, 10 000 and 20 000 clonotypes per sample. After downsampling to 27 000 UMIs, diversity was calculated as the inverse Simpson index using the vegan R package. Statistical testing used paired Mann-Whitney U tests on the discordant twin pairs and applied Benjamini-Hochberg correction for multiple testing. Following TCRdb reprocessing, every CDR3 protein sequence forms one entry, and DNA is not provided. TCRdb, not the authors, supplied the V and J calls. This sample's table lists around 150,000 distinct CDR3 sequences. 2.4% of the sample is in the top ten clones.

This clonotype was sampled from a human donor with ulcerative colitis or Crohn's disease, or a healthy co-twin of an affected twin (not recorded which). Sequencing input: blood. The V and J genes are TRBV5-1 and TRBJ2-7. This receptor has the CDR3 CASSLDRFPYEQYF.